This T cell receptor (beta chain) was identified during a study of blood T cell repertoires in COVID-19. Study-wide background: COVID-19 samples, acute and convalescent, were from the United States, Italy and Spain. T cells, B-cell-depleted T cells, or PBMCs provided the cDNA or gDNA that served as material.

Some clones are missing from TCRdb's copy, which holds only in-frame ones; the method was immunoSEQ multiplex PCR. The top ten clones hold 3.5% to 4% of a sample with about 120,000 clones, roughly 90% of them seen once. Followed longitudinally, the Seattle patients had been enrolled during active infection. CDR3 size: 15 residues. This TCR was recovered from a woman aged 60-75 years with COVID-19, enrolled during active disease. V and J are TRBV21-1 and TRBJ2-2; TRBD1 reflects the table's D call only, with no check against the DNA. TRBV21-1 is recorded as a pseudogene. The sequenced sample was peripheral blood. The CDR3 bases are TGTGCCAGCAGCAAGGTAACAGGGGACACCGGGGAGCTGTTTTTT. Its translation: CASSKVTGDTGELFF.